This TCR beta chain emerged from a study of cytomegalovirus exposure and HLA in healthy donors. Whole-study results and caveats: Prior analysis indicated that the majority of TCR beta V segments exhibited productivity approximately 87% or approximately 30% of the time. TCR beta V- and J-gene trimming, according to a later analysis, was linked to a missense DCLRE1C variant.

This clone was observed a single time. Its antigen is currently unknown. The CDR3 covers 14 residues. The V end was cut by 2 bases, the J end by 2 bases, with 9 bases between. The germline V gene encodes CDR1 SEHNR and CDR2 FQNEAQ (reference sequence). PCR primers comprised 60 Vbeta and 13 Jbeta primers. Clones were read by immunoSEQ multiplex PCR, and TCRdb kept only the in-frame ones, dropping some. The sample has roughly 81,000 clones; around four fifths are singletons. V and J are TRBV7-9 and TRBJ1-2, with D tentatively TRBD1 (5 bases). The receptor comes from a boy aged 5 to 17 in good health and CMV-seronegative. Sequenced material: PBMCs. Here the CDR3 DNA reads TGTGCCAGCAGCTTACCTGGACAAAACTATGGCTACACCTTC. Protein sequence: CASSLPGQNYGYTF.